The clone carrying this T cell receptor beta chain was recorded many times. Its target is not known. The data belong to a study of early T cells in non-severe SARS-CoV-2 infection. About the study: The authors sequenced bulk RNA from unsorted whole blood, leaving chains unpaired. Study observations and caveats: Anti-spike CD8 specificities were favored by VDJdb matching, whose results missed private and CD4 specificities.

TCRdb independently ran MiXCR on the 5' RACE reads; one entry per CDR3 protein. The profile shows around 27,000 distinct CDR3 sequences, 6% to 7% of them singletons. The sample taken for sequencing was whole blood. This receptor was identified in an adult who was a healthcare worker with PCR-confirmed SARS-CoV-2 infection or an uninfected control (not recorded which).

CDR3 bases: TGTGCCAGCAGCCAACGCTCTTCGGGGCATCACTACGAGCAGTACTTC. Protein product: CASSQRSSGHHYEQYF. The chain joins TRBV3-1 to TRBJ2-7; D might be TRBD1 or TRBD2, each matching 5 bases. CDR1 is LGHDT, CDR2 YNNKEL, per germline (reference sequence). The CDR3 extends over 16 amino acids. The ends were cut back, 2 bases at V and 3 bases at J, with 17 bases in the middle.